Sequencing of this T cell receptor beta chain was carried out in a study of molecular identifiers for immune sequencing clone quantification. Study-wide points: Identical TCR molecules that share a barcode could lead to an underestimation of highly expanded clone sizes. Clones above 20 RNA copies contained over 99% of effector molecules and under 1% of naive molecules.

Germline V lookup: CDR1 LGHDT, CDR2 YNNKEL (reference sequence). The CDR3 length is 14 residues. The V gene lost 0 bases and the J gene lost 4 bases, with 7 bases spanning the gap. In this sample, this clonotype turned up many times. No antigen is known for it. One entry per CDR3 protein, called by TCRdb with MiXCR from the PCR reads. The sample lists tens of thousands of distinct CDR3 sequences; roughly 20% were seen once. Specimen: naive CD8+ T cells from blood, with Jurkat cell RNA spiked in. Documented subset: FACS-sorted CD8+CD4-CCR7+CD45RA+ naive T cells. The receptor was isolated from a human donor in good health. Some libraries in this study had Jurkat cell RNA spiked in. The chain recombines TRBV3-1 with TRBJ2-1; weak D call: TRBD2 (5 bases). The CDR3 spells CASSQETGYNEQFF. The CDR3 nucleotides read TGTGCCAGCAGCCAAGAGACGGGGTACAATGAGCAGTTCTTC.